The sequence of this T cell receptor beta chain was determined in a study of T cells in women clearing cervical HPV infection (dated by TCRdb to about 2018). For context, the study as a whole: The cases were 20 to 30 women with histologically confirmed HPV16-related CIN3 or worse, and 2 of those women had invasive cancers. The exploratory proof-of-principle case-control study was nested within the Guanacaste HPV Natural History Study in Costa Rica and compared TCR repertoires across cervical HPV16 outcomes. Blood from cases was drawn at the visit where the lesion was first identified, while blood from controls was drawn once the infection was no longer detected. For cases, the median interval between lesion detection and blood sampling was around 150 days, with an interquartile range of roughly 85 to 220 days. The parent cohort enrolled about 10,000 women aged 18 or older in Guanacaste, Costa Rica, during about 1992 to 1995 and followed them for less than 9 years. The approximately 23 controls were women who cleared a single incident HPV16 infection within 12 months without developing precancer or cancer. Quality controls consisted of five blinded duplicates per group, for a total of about 60 samples made up of some 50 participants and some 10 replicates. Because only a few women had HLA typing data, the possibility that HLA type acted as a confounder could not be ruled out. Cases and controls were matched on age within five years and on year of sample collection. A median age of approximately 30 years was observed in cases versus approximately 40 in controls, and no significant differences in baseline characteristics were found. Study-wide conclusions, independent of this receptor: Because of the cross-sectional design, the study could not determine whether the associations came before infection or resulted from infection, and neither effector/memory subsets nor HPV-specific T cells were isolated. T-cell numbers per sample were unknown, so richness differences could reflect varying T-cell content rather than repertoire biology. Cases were distinguished from controls with an estimated AUC of over 0.75 by random forest classifiers combining richness and V gene abundances. Lower TRBV6-7 relative abundance was observed in cases than in controls (around 0.1% versus 0.15%; Bonferroni P = 0.0008). Significantly higher TCR repertoire richness was observed in CIN3+ cases than in controls across sequencing depths, whereas no difference in evenness was found.

CDR1 is given as SGHRS and CDR2 as YFSETQ, both from the germline V gene. Trimming leaves V shorter by 4 bases and J shorter by 4 bases, with the junction holding 6 bases beyond the gene matches. The CDR3 runs 14 amino acids, cysteine and phenylalanine included. The CDR3 was read in part: 33 bases, with the frame set at base 1. Points on this clone: The antigen it binds to is not known. The read stops 3 residues short of the end of the CDR3; the missing end is completed from the germline J gene.

Every participant had a single incident cervical HPV16 infection, and women with prevalent HPV16 infections were excluded. Cervical HPV DNA was detected with MY09/MY11 PCR, and genotyping was done with dot-blot hybridization. Around 15 mL of heparinized blood were centrifuged, and the buffy coat was aliquoted, frozen at -30°C, then stored at -80°C. Genomic DNA was extracted from buffy coat specimens using QIAGEN kits. TCR beta CDR3 regions were amplified by multiplex PCR from an average of approximately 1.3 ug genomic DNA per sample using the immunoSEQ assay. The assay corrected primer bias using a complete synthetic TCR repertoire to establish an amplification baseline. The amplicons were sequenced on the Illumina platform. The original pipeline was this. Sequence errors were corrected by clustering with frequency ratios and a modified nearest-neighbor algorithm, and the sequences were then analyzed in the immunoSEQ Analyzer using IMGT gene definitions. At each rarefaction depth, TCR richness and evenness were averaged over 20 rarefaction repeats, and samples with fewer sequences than the depth were excluded. Relative abundances of V, D and J genes were compared between groups using Wilcoxon rank sum tests, with FDR correction applied. An intraclass correlation of 90% to 97% for TCR richness and an average of about 77% across 60 to 80 gene segments were obtained from the blinded duplicates. In TCRdb, the immuneACCESS table is reduced to in-frame sequences with V and J assigned. These tables do not hold every clone; where another copy was compared, an unresolved V gene accounts for under half, and the others remain unexplained. V, J and clone size are taken as reported in that table, and D and trimming were inferred from the DNA itself. The sample's clone listing holds some 20,000 clones. Together, the top ten hold more than 8.5% of the sample.

The rearranged segments are TRBV5-1 and TRBJ2-5, with 8 bases aligning to TRBD1. The origin of this receptor is a woman between 18 and 70 years old with a cervical HPV16 infection that either progressed to CIN3+ or cleared (not recorded which). The sequenced sample consisted of blood buffy coat. The DNA read from the CDR3 is TGCGCCAGCAGCCGTCCAGGGGGCATAGAGACC. This translates into CASSRPGGIET. The whole CDR3 is CASSRPGGIETQYF.